This T cell receptor beta chain was obtained from a study of cytomegalovirus exposure and HLA in healthy donors. Primers: 60 Vbeta forward and 13 Jbeta reverse. This table comes from immunoSEQ multiplex PCR, and its TCRdb copy is limited to in-frame clones, with some not included. The sample has approximately 75,000 clones; about 72% are singletons. The CDR3 totals 16 residues. Germline CDR1 SGHTA, CDR2 FQGTGA. J lost 6 bases, V lost 5 bases, and 7 bases had no gene match. The chain employs TRBV7-3 and TRBJ2-1; TRBD2 matches 13 bases. Input material: PBMCs. The origin of this receptor is a man aged 35 to 55 in good health and CMV-seropositive. The CDR3 nucleotides are TGTGCCAGCAGCCCCGGGGGACTAGCGGGGTTCAATGAGCAGTTCTTC. Translated: CASSPGGLAGFNEQFF.